The clone carrying this T cell receptor beta chain was detected once. Its antigen is not known. The CDR3 extends over 13 amino acids. Germline assignment: CDR1 SQVTM and CDR2 ANQGSEA. V lost 7 bases and J lost 6; bases outside the gene matches: 4. This record belongs to a study of T cells in localized non-small cell lung cancer. General study findings and limits: Since sequencing was restricted to only one region of the tumor, intratumor heterogeneity remains a possibility. With higher T cell density in blood came longer overall survival. Uninvolved adjacent lung showed peak T cell clonality, exceeding tumor.

Profiled with immunoSEQ multiplex PCR; TCRdb holds only in-frame clones, not every one. The sample contains some 2,100 clones, 27% of which appear only once. The clonotype originates from a female donor older than 55 with stage I lung adenocarcinoma. Sequenced here: normal lung tissue next to the tumor, sampled before any cancer treatment. V usage is TRBV29-1 and J usage is TRBJ1-5, with 12 bases identical to TRBD1. The CDR3 loop reads CSAGTGGGQPQHF. CDR3 DNA: TGCAGCGCAGGGACAGGGGGCGGTCAGCCCCAGCATTTT.